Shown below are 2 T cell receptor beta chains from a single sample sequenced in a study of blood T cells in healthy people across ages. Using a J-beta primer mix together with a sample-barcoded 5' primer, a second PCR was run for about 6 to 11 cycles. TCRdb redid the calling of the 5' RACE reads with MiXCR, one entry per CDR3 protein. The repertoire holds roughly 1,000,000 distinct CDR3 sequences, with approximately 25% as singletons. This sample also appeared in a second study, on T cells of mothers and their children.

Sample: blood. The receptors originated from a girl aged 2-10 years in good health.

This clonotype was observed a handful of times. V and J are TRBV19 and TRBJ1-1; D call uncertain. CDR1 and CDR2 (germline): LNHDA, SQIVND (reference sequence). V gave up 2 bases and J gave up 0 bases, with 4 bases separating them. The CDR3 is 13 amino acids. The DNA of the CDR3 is TGTGCCAGTAGTATAAGGGTGAACACTGAAGCTTTCTTT. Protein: CASSIRVNTEAFF.

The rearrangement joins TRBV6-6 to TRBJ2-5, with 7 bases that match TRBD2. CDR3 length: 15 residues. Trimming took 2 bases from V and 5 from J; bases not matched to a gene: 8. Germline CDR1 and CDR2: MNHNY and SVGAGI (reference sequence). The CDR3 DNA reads TGTGCCAGCAGTTACGGGGGGGGACGGGCGGAGACCCAGTACTTC. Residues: CASSYGGGRAETQYF.